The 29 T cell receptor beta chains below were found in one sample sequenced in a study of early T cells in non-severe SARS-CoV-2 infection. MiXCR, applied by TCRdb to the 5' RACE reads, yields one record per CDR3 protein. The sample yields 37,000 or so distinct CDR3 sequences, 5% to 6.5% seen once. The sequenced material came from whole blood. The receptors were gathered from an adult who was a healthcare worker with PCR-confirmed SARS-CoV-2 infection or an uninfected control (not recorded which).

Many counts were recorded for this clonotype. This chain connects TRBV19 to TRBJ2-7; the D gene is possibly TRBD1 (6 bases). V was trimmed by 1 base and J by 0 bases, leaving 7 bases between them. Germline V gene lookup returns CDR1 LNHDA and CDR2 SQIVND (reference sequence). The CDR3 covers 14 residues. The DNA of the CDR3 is TGTGCCAGTAGTATAGGGACAGCCTCCTACGAGCAGTACTTC. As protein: CASSIGTASYEQYF.

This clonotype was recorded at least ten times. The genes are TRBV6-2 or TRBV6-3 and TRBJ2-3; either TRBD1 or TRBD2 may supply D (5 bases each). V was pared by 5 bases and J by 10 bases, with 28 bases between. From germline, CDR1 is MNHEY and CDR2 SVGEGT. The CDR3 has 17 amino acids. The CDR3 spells CASSLQEPGPLYGAQYF. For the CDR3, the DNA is TGTGCCAGCAGTCTCCAAGAACCGGGACCCCTTTATGGTGCGCAGTATTTT.

CDR3 loop: CASSLVQGSNTEAFF. The CDR3 region has the DNA TGCGCCAGCAGCTTGGTTCAGGGTTCGAACACTGAAGCTTTCTTT. V usage is TRBV5-1 and J usage is TRBJ1-1, with a weak D call TRBD1 (5 bases). Germline CDR1 reads SGHRS; CDR2 reads YFSETQ. The CDR3 runs to 15 residues. Trimming removed 0 bases from V and 1 base from J, with 10 bases in between.

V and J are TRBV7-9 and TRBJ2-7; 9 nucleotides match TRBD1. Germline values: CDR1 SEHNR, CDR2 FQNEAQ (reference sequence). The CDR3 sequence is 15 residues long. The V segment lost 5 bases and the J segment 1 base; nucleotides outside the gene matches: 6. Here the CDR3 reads CASSAGQGISYEQYF. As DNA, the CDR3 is TGTGCCAGCAGCGCTGGACAGGGGATTTCCTACGAGCAGTACTTC.

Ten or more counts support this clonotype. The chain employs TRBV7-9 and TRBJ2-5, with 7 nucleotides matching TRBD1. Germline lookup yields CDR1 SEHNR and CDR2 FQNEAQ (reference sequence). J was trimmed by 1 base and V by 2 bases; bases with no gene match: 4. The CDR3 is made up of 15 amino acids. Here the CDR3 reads CASSLRQGIQETQYF. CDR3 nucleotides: TGTGCCAGCAGCTTAAGACAGGGAATCCAAGAGACCCAGTACTTC.

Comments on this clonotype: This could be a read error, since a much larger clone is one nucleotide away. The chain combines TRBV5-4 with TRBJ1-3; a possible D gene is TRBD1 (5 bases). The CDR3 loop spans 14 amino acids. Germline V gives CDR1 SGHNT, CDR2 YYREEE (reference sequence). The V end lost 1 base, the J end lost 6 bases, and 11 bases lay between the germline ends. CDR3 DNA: TGTGCCAGCAGCTTGACAGGACGTAAAAACACCATATATTTT. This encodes CASSLTGRKNTIYF.

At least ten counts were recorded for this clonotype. The DNA of the CDR3 is TGCGCCAGCAGCCAAGGCAGGACAGTTAACACCGGGGAGCTGTTTTTT. It yields the protein CASSQGRTVNTGELFF. The chain is built from TRBV4-3 and TRBJ2-2, with a possible D match to TRBD1 (6 bases). Germline V gene sequence: CDR1 LGHNA, CDR2 YSLEER. V shed 1 base and J shed 2 bases, with 11 bases lying between them. This CDR3 has 16 amino acids.

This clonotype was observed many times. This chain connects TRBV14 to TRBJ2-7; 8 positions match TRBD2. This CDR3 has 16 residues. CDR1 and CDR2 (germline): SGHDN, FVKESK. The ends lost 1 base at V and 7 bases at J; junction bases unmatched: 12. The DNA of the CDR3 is TGTGCCAGCAGCCAAGGGCTAGCGGGCCCTCGTGGGGAGCAGTACTTC. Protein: CASSQGLAGPRGEQYF.

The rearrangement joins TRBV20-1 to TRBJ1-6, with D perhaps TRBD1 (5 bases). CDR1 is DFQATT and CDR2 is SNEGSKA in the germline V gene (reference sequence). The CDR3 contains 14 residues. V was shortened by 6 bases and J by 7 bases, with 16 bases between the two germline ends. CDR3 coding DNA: TGCAGTGCCTGGGGGGGGACGAAGAATTCACCCCTCCACTTT. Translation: CSAWGGTKNSPLHF.

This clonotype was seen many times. The CDR3 nucleotides read TGTGCCAGCAGTTTGAGTGGGGGGAACACTGAAGCTTTCTTT. Encoded protein: CASSLSGGNTEAFF. The chain joins TRBV12-3 or TRBV12-4 to TRBJ1-1; TRBD1 is a possible D gene (5 bases). The CDR3 length is 14 residues. V dropped 3 bases and J dropped 1 base, with 9 bases sitting between them.

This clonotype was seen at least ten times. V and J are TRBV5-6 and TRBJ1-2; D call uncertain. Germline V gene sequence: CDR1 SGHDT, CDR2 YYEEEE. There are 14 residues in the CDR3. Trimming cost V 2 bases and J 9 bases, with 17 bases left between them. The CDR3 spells CASSLAALRRSYTF. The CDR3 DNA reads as TGTGCCAGCAGCTTAGCAGCGTTGCGGAGGAGCTACACCTTC.

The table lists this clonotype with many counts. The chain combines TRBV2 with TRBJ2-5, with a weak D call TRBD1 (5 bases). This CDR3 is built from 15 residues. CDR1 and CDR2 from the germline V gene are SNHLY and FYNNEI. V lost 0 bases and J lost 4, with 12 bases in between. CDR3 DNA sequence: TGTGCCAGCAGTGAAGCGCGTGGGGCAGGAGAGACCCAGTACTTC. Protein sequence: CASSEARGAGETQYF.

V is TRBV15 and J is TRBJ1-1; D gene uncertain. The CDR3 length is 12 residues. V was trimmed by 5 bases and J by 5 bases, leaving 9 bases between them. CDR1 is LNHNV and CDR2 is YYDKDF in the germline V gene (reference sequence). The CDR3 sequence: CATSGGLTEAFF. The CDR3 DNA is TGTGCCACCAGCGGAGGGCTGACTGAAGCTTTCTTT.

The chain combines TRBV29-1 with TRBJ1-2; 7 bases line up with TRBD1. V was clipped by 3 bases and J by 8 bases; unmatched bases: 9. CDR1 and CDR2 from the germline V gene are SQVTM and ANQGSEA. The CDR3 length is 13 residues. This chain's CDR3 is CSVEGRDRGGYTF. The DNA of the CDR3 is TGCAGCGTTGAGGGCAGGGACAGAGGAGGCTACACCTTC.

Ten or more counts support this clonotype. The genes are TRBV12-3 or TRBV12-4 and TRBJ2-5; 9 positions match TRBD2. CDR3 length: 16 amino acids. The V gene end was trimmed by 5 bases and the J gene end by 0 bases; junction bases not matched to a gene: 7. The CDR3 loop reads CASSPPSGGYQETQYF. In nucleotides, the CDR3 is TGTGCCAGCAGTCCCCCCAGCGGGGGGTACCAAGAGACCCAGTACTTC.

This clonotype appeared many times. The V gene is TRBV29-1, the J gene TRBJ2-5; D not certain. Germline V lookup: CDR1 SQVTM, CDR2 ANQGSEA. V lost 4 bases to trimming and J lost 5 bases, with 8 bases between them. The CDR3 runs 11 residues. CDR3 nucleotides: TGCAGCGTTGGCCACCGCGAGACCCAGTACTTC. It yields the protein CSVGHRETQYF.

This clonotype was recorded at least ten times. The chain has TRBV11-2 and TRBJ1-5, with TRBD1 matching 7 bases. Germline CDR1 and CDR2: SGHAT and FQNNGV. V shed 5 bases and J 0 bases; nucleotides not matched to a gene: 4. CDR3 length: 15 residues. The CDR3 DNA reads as TGTGCCAGCAGCCAGGGACAGTATAGCAATCAGCCCCAGCATTTT. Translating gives CASSQGQYSNQPQHF. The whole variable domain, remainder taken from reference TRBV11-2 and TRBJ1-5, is EAGVAQSPRYKIIEKRQSVAFWCNPISGHATLYWYQQILGQGPKLLIQFQNNGVVDDSQLPKDRFSAERLKGVDSTLKIQPAKLEDSAVYLCASSQGQYSNQPQHFGDGTRLSIL.

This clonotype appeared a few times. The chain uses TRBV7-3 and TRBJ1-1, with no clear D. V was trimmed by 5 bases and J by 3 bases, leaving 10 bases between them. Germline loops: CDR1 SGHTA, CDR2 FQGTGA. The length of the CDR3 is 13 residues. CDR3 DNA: TGTGCCAGCAGCCTAGATCCAGACACTGAAGCTTTCTTT. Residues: CASSLDPDTEAFF. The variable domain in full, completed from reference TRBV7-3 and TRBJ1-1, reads GAGVSQTPSNKVTEKGKYVELRCDPISGHTALYWYRQSLGQGPEFLIYFQGTGAADDSGLPNDRFFAVRPEGSVSTLKIQRTERGDSAVYLCASSLDPDTEAFFGQGTRLTVV.

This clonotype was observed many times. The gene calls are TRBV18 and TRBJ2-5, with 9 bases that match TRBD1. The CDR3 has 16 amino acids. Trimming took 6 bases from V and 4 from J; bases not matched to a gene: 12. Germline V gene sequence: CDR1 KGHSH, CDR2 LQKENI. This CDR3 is CASSQPQGASRETQYF. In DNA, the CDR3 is TGTGCCAGCTCGCAGCCACAGGGGGCGTCCCGAGAGACCCAGTACTTC.

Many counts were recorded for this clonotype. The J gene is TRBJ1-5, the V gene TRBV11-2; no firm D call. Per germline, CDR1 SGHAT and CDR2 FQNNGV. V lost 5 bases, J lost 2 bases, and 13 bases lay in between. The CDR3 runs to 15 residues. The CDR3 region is CASSPHPGGNQPQHF. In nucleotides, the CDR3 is TGTGCCAGCAGCCCGCACCCCGGGGGCAATCAGCCCCAGCATTTT.

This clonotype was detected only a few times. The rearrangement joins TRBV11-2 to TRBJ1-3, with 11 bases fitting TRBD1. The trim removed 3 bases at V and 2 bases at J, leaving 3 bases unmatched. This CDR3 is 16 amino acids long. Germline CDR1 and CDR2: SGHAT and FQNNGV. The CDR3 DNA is TGTGCCAGCAGCTTGGGACAGGGGGTCGCTGGAAACACCATATATTTT. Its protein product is CASSLGQGVAGNTIYF.

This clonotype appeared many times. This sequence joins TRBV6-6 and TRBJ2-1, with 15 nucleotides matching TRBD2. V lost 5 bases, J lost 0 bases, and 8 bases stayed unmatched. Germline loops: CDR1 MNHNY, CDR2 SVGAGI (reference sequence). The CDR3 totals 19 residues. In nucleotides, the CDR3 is TGTGCCAGCAGTCCGAGAGGACTAGCGGGAGGGCACTCCTACAATGAGCAGTTCTTC. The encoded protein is CASSPRGLAGGHSYNEQFF.

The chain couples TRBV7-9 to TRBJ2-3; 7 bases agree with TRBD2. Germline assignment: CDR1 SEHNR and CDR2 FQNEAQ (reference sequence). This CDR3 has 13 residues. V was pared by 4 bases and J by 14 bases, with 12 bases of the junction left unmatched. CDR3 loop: CASSSAGVALGYF. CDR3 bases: TGTGCCAGCAGCTCCGCGGGGGTGGCGCTGGGGTATTTT.

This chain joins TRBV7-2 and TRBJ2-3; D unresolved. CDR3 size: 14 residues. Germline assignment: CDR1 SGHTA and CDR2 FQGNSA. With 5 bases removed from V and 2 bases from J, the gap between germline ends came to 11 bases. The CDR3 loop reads CASSPSLYTDTQYF. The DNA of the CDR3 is TGTGCCAGCAGCCCCAGTCTATACACAGATACGCAGTATTTT.

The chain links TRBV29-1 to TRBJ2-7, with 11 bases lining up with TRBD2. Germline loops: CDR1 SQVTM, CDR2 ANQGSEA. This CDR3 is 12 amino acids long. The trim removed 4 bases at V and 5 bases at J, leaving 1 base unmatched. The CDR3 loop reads CSVAGLADEQYF. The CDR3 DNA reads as TGCAGCGTTGCGGGACTAGCGGACGAGCAGTACTTC.

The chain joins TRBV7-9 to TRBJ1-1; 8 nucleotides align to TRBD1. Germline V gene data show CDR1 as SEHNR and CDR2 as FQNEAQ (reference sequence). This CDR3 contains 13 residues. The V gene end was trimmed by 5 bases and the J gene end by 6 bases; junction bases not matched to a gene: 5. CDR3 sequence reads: CASSPDRGSEAFF. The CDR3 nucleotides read TGTGCCAGCAGCCCCGACAGGGGTTCTGAAGCTTTCTTT.

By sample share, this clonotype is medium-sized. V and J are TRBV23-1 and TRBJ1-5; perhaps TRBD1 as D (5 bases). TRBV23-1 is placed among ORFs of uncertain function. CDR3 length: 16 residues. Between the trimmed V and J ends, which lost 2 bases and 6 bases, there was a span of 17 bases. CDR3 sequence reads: CASSQGDVGTPQPQHF. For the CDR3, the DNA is TGCGCCAGCAGTCAAGGGGATGTAGGGACTCCTCAGCCCCAGCATTTT.

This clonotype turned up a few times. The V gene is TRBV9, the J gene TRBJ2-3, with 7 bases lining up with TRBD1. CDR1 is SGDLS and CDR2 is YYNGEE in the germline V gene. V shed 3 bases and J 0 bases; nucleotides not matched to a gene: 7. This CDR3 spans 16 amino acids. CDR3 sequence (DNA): TGTGCCAGCAGCGCGGGACAGTTTATTAGCACAGATACGCAGTATTTT. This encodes CASSAGQFISTDTQYF.

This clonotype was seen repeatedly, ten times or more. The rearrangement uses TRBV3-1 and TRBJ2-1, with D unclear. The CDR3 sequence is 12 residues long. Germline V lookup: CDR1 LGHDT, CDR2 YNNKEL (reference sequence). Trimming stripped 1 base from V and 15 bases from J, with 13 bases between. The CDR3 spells CASSQVARNVFF. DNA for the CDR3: TGTGCCAGCAGCCAAGTGGCTAGGAATGTGTTCTTC.